Included here is one TCR beta chain sequence, with context. This clone was seen only a few times. This receptor's antigen is unknown. Base quality data are lacking; no much larger clone is found one base away. The sample is drawn from a study of cytomegalovirus exposure and HLA in healthy donors (dated by TCRdb to about 2017). About the investigation overall: In an earlier analysis of fewer than 750 of the donors, 276 Gb of sequence data and approximately 120 million unique TCR beta sequences from some 170 million T cells were reported. An early release covering 550 to 700 HLA-typed donors comprised about 300 gigabases of sequencing data and around 80 million unique TCR sequences. The genetic ancestry cluster associated with self-reported Caucasian donors included 70% to 85% of the roughly 400 genotyped donors. The aim of the study was to test whether cataloging public T cell receptors could identify signatures of past pathogen exposure. The T cell repertoires of several hundred subjects were profiled by immunosequencing and related to cytomegalovirus serostatus. A separate validation cohort of some 130 different subjects was used in addition to the approximately 610-subject first cohort. High-throughput TCR immunosequencing, statistical association of individual TCRs with disease status, and machine learning were combined to predict cytomegalovirus infection status. A later analysis re-analyzed previously published TCR beta repertoires from 650 to 800 donors and added high-resolution HLA genotyping to study TCR occurrence patterns. Rather than drawing on any new phenotypic data, the later analysis identified candidate immune exposures from TCR beta sequences and the way those sequences occurred across donors. In an earlier analysis of 587 of the donors, high-throughput TCR beta sequencing was used to judge whether each TCR beta V gene segment behaved as functional or pseudogenic. Donor age, sex, ethnicity and CMV serostatus were compiled together with the repertoire data. In a later genetic analysis, genome-wide SNP genotypes for about 55% of the roughly 670 donors were used, and that subset was treated as a discovery cohort. All discovery cohort repertoires had been generated on a single sequencing platform. Class I and class II HLA loci were covered by the typing at four-digit resolution. The number of typed donors differed by locus: about 629-640 for A, B, C, DRB1 and DQB1; approximately 520 for DQA1; 606 for DPA1; and 400 to 480 for DPB1. About 5 DR-DQ haplotypes were handled as single units for association and clustering, since linkage in the cohort was strong. Among some 410 genotyped donors of the cohort, an average of approximately 240,000 unique TCR beta nucleotide sequences were sequenced per donor, 15% to 20% of them non-productive.

In total, about 650 healthy bone marrow donors made up the cohort. All cohort members were sampled while nominally healthy, although unrecorded immune exposures were likely present. The donor was CMV seronegative and was included in the group of a few hundred seronegative cohort members. Every donor gave a peripheral blood sample, and the peripheral blood mononuclear cells from that sample were used for TCR beta sequencing. The Qiagen DNeasy Blood Extraction Kit was used to extract genomic DNA from the blood cell samples. The library was produced with the immunoSEQ multiplex PCR assay. For the multiplex PCR, a mixture combining 60 forward primers for TCR Vbeta segments and 13 reverse primers for TCR Jbeta segments was used. Amplification of the CDR3 region of rearranged TCR beta genes was performed with a multiplex PCR assay on genomic DNA. The Illumina HiSeq System was used to sequence the amplified TCR beta libraries as 87-base-pair reads. As for how the authors treated the data: Across the roughly 600 repertoires, a later analysis counted 78 million or so unique TCR beta chains, roughly 11 million of which were shared by at least two donors. To remove PCR and sequencing errors, raw reads were error-corrected and collapsed into unique sequences using a nearest-neighbor algorithm that merged closely related sequences. To assign V, D and J gene segments, CDR3 sequences were aligned to IMGT reference sequences. For a sequence to be retained, at least a six-nucleotide match to both a V gene segment and a J gene segment was required. Rearrangements were called productive when the CDR3 lacked stop codons and stayed in frame with V and J; all others were non-productive. CDR3 was defined by IMGT convention, running from the second conserved V-encoded cysteine to the conserved J-encoded phenylalanine. Sequences without an unambiguous match to a single V gene segment were excluded from the earlier analysis of several hundred of the donors. In an earlier analysis of roughly 500 of the donors, V segments were called functional above 56.7% productive rearrangements and were called segregating when the between-donor standard deviation exceeded 5%. To diagnose cytomegalovirus status from the catalog of TCR beta chain sequences, a statistical classification framework was built. In a later analysis, V and J genes were assigned by comparing TCR nucleotide sequences against IMGT/GENE-DB human TR gene sequences. In a later analysis, CDR3 sequences and most-parsimonious VDJ recombination scenarios were assigned using the TCRdist pipeline. In a later analysis, each TCR beta chain was defined by its CDR3 amino acid sequence together with its V-gene family, and reads lacking a unique V-gene family were excluded. To address suspected cross-contamination and a sequencing artifact, a later analysis removed several hundred highly shared, low-generation-probability nucleotide sequences. For each public chain, a later analysis derived a clonal expansion index from normalized ranks of inferred template counts within each repertoire. In a later analysis, generation probabilities were computed using a VDJ recombination model fitted to out-of-frame rearrangements, and the results were checked against IGoR. In a later analysis, hypergeometric tests were used to score TCR-TCR, TCR-HLA and TCR-CMV co-occurrence, with a repertoire-size bias correction applied to TCR pairs. To estimate false discovery rates, a later analysis permuted the HLA or CMV assignments 20 times. In a later analysis, co-occurring TCRs were grouped using DBSCAN, and TCRdist sequence similarity was added for clustering within HLA-allele-positive subsets. Repertoires with fewer than 30,000 or more than 120,000 public chains, plus five repertoires with anomalous nucleotide sharing, were excluded from co-occurrence clustering. TCRdb took this table from immuneACCESS and kept in-frame rearrangements with V and J called. Such tables lack part of the clones; where checked against another copy, unresolved V genes explain under half of the gap, and the rest is unexplained. The V and J calls and clone size are taken from that table; D and trimming were inferred from the DNA. A total of roughly 140,000 clones appear in this sample, around four fifths of them only once. Jointly, the top ten make up around 3.7% of the sample.

Sequences SGHRS (CDR1) and YFSETQ (CDR2) are obtained from the germline V gene. The CDR3, from cysteine to phenylalanine, totals 12 residues. The entry retains the CDR3 DNA only, 36 bases that are in frame from base 1. Cut back by 0 bases and 7 bases, the V and J ends lie 7 bases apart. Paper-wide results and their limitations: Correlated functional status among segregating V segments might be attributable to linkage disequilibrium, but an unknown experimental factor could not be ruled out. A further reported finding was that TCR beta sequences accurately predicted the HLA-A and HLA-B alleles for most subjects in the first cohort. Because some donors lacked HLA typing at each locus, the association tests relied only on the typed subset. The presence/absence analyses assumed that sequencing depth was roughly uniform across donors, and that assumption may not be true. In a later analysis, most CMV-associated TCR beta chains were found to appear HLA-restricted, with HLA associations seemingly driven largely by CMV exposure. In a later analysis, about 17,000 TCR beta sequences were associated with specific HLA alleles at a false discovery rate of 0.05. An association between a missense DCLRE1C variant and V-gene and J-gene trimming of TCR beta chains was found in a later genetic analysis and replicated in an independent cohort. In vitro tests confirmed that a few of the cytomegalovirus-associated TCR beta chains recognize cytomegalovirus antigens. Immune exposure information for the cohort was limited to CMV serostatus. The earlier analysis of approximately 590 of the donors excluded 15 to 20 rarely observed V segments, including chromosome 9 orphons, because counts were too low. Broadly in line with IMGT annotations, most TCR beta V segments showed up in productive rearrangements about 90% or about 30% of the time in an earlier analysis of approximately 640 of the donors. A later analysis found that TCR association rates varied across HLA loci, with DRB1 alleles showing the most associated TCRs and HLA-C alleles the fewest. A group of highly shared sequence variants was considered likely to be a technical artifact of the sequencing pipeline. The classifier was reported to diagnose cytomegalovirus status with high specificity and sensitivity in both the original cohort and the validation cohort. A later genetic analysis reported fewer N-insertions in productive TCRs among donors in an Asian-associated ancestry cluster than the roughly 620-donor mean. Some IMGT-functional V segments, including TRBV6-2 and TRBV6-3, could not be distinguished by the 87-base-pair reads and were therefore excluded. According to the authors, the approach could potentially be generalized to other disease states and immunological phenotypes. In this cohort, only TCR beta chains were sequenced, and detectable features were limited by the absence of alpha or paired-chain data. The study gave a list of some 150 TCR beta chains associated with cytomegalovirus. Assigning TCR associations to individual alleles was difficult when HLA alleles, especially DR and DQ, strongly co-occurred. According to a later analysis, parvovirus B19, influenza, CMV and Epstein-Barr virus appeared linked to several top co-occurrence clusters. A later analysis found that HLA-associated TCR beta chains were more clonally expanded and had lower generation probabilities than equally common non-associated chains. Most TCR sequences were seen in very few donors, while some public TCRs were found in many individuals.

The sequenced sample was PBMCs. The sequence was obtained from a male donor in good health and CMV-seronegative. The rearranged segments are TRBV5-1 and TRBJ1-2, with the D gene call left open. The CDR3 amino acid sequence is: CASSLGGAGYTF. The nucleotide sequence reads TGCGCCAGCAGCTTGGGAGGCGCTGGCTACACCTTC.